The 17 T cell receptor beta chains in this list originate from one sample, sequenced in a study of patients and donors after allogeneic stem cell transplantation. TCRdb re-called the RT-PCR reads through MiXCR, storing one row per CDR3 protein. The sample records some 880,000 distinct CDR3 sequences, more than 15% being singletons. Sequenced sample: blood, either unsorted or a sorted T cell fraction (not recorded which). The origin of the receptors is a human donor who was either an allogeneic HSCT recipient or a stem cell or donor lymphocyte infusion donor (not recorded which). It is not recorded whose cells these are; they may come from a transplant donor.

The chain carries TRBV24-1 and TRBJ2-5; D might be TRBD1 (6 bases). CDR3 size: 15 residues. In germline, CDR1 is KGHDR, CDR2 SFDVKD. Trimming took 3 bases from V and 0 from J, leaving 10 bases between them. The CDR3 spells CATSDPDSDQETQYF. CDR3 coding DNA: TGTGCCACCAGTGATCCGGACAGCGACCAAGAGACCCAGTACTTC.

The chain carries TRBV5-1 and TRBJ2-2; TRBD1 matches at 7 bases. Germline assignment: CDR1 SGHRS and CDR2 YFSETQ. The ends lost 1 base at V and 1 base at J; junction bases unmatched: 4. The CDR3 has 16 amino acids. The CDR3 bases are TGCGCCAGCAGCTTGTATGGGACAGTGAACACCGGGGAGCTGTTTTTT. This codes for CASSLYGTVNTGELFF.

The chain links TRBV4-1 to TRBJ2-7, with TRBD1 matching 10 bases. This CDR3 spans 15 amino acids. The junction had 3 bases not matched to a gene; V was cut back by 1 base and J by 3 bases. CDR1 and CDR2 (germline): MGHRA, YSYEKL. CDR3 region: CASSQGQGAYYEQYF. CDR3 coding DNA: TGCGCCAGCAGCCAAGGACAGGGGGCTTACTACGAGCAGTACTTC.

This chain connects TRBV29-1 to TRBJ1-2; 7 bases fit TRBD1. The germline V gene has CDR1 SQVTM and CDR2 ANQGSEA. With V trimmed by 5 bases and J by 4 bases, 7 bases remained unmatched. This CDR3 contains 13 residues. The CDR3 region has the DNA TGCAGCGTTAAAACGGGACAGACCTATGGCTACACCTTC. Its translation is CSVKTGQTYGYTF. The whole variable domain, filled in from reference TRBV29-1 and TRBJ1-2, reads SAVISQKPSRDICQRGTSLTIQCQVDSQVTMMFWYRQQPGQSLTLIATANQGSEATYESGFVIDKFPISRPNLTFSTLTVSNMSPEDSSIYLCSVKTGQTYGYTFGSGTRLTVV.

The rearrangement uses TRBV13 and TRBJ2-7, with 7 bases that match TRBD1. The CDR3 extends over 14 amino acids. The germline V gene has CDR1 PRHDT and CDR2 FYEKMQ (reference sequence). The ends lost 8 bases at V and 1 base at J; junction bases unmatched: 8. CDR3 bases: TGTGCCAGCGGGGAACAGGGGAATTCCTACGAGCAGTACTTC. Encoded protein: CASGEQGNSYEQYF. The whole variable domain, remainder taken from reference TRBV13 and TRBJ2-7, is AAGVIQSPRHLIKEKRETATLKCYPIPRHDTVYWYQQGPGQDPQFLISFYEKMQSDKGSIPDRFSAQQFSDYHSELNMSSLELGDSALYFCASGEQGNSYEQYFGPGTRLTVT.

V usage is TRBV11-2 and J usage is TRBJ2-3; tentatively, D is TRBD1 (5 bases). V gave up 0 bases and J gave up 7 bases, with 8 bases separating them. CDR3 length: 13 residues. Germline V gene data show CDR1 as SGHAT and CDR2 as FQNNGV. CDR3 loop: CASSLEAGNTQYF. The DNA for the CDR3 is TGTGCCAGCAGCTTAGAGGCAGGGAATACGCAGTATTTT.

This clonotype occurred a few times. The rearrangement links TRBV12-3 or TRBV12-4 to TRBJ2-6, with a tentative D call TRBD2 (5 bases). The CDR3 runs 18 residues. V lost 3 bases and J 0 bases, leaving 15 bases between the germline ends. The CDR3 DNA reads TGTGCCAGCAGTTTGGGGAGACAAGAGGGCTCTGGGGCCAACGTCCTGACTTTC. It yields the protein CASSLGRQEGSGANVLTF.

This clonotype was counted only a few times. The V call is TRBV11-2, the J call TRBJ2-1; D not resolved. The length of the CDR3 is 18 residues. The germline V and J ends were trimmed by 1 base and 0 bases, with 16 bases remaining between them. The germline V gene encodes CDR1 SGHAT and CDR2 FQNNGV. CDR3 nucleotide sequence: TGTGCCAGCAGCTTAGGGTTGTCGACTCGGAGCTCCTACAATGAGCAGTTCTTC. This gives the protein CASSLGLSTRSSYNEQFF.

The chain couples TRBV7-2 to TRBJ2-7; 8 nucleotides match TRBD1. CDR1 is SGHTA, CDR2 FQGNSA, per germline. Trimming at V came to 0 bases and at J to 0 bases, leaving 4 bases not matched to a gene. The CDR3 length is 16 residues. The CDR3 region is CASSLARGTGSYEQYF. CDR3 DNA sequence: TGTGCCAGCAGCTTAGCGAGGGGGACAGGCTCCTACGAGCAGTACTTC.

This clonotype was seen a handful of times. V gene TRBV20-1 combines with J gene TRBJ2-1; D is perhaps TRBD1 (6 bases). Germline V gene data show CDR1 as DFQATT and CDR2 as SNEGSKA (reference sequence). The CDR3 length is 15 residues. Trimming cost V 0 bases and J 4 bases, with 13 bases left between them. The CDR3 sequence: CSARDSGHYYNEQFF. The CDR3 DNA follows: TGCAGTGCTAGAGACTCGGGACACTATTACAATGAGCAGTTCTTC.

The V gene is TRBV7-2, the J gene TRBJ2-3; D may be TRBD2 (5 bases). The V end lost 1 base, the J end lost 2 bases, and 10 bases lay between the germline ends. The CDR3 length is 15 residues. Germline V gives CDR1 SGHTA, CDR2 FQGNSA. The CDR3 sequence: CASSLGTYITDTQYF. The CDR3, as DNA: TGTGCCAGCAGCTTAGGGACTTATATCACAGATACGCAGTATTTT.

This rearrangement joins TRBV7-9 to TRBJ2-4, with 7 bases aligning to TRBD1. The CDR3 extends over 16 amino acids. Germline V gene sequence: CDR1 SEHNR, CDR2 FQNEAQ (reference sequence). Trimming at V came to 0 bases and at J to 0 bases, leaving 2 bases not matched to a gene. The CDR3 DNA sequence: TGTGCCAGCAGCTTAGCAACAGGGGCAGCCAAAAACATTCAGTACTTC. This sequence encodes CASSLATGAAKNIQYF.

This clonotype appeared many times. The J gene is TRBJ2-3, the V gene TRBV5-1, with D perhaps matching TRBD1 or TRBD2 (6 bases each). V was trimmed by 0 bases and J by 2 bases, leaving 10 bases between them. The CDR3 has 15 residues. Germline lookup yields CDR1 SGHRS and CDR2 YFSETQ. The CDR3 reads CASSLVPGATDTQYF. The CDR3 DNA is TGCGCCAGCAGCTTGGTTCCGGGGGCCACAGATACGCAGTATTTT.

The rearrangement joins TRBV7-2 to TRBJ2-2; D ambiguous. Germline values: CDR1 SGHTA, CDR2 FQGNSA. Trimming shortened V by 4 bases and J by 0 bases, and 9 bases separated the two germline ends. CDR3 size: 15 residues. CDR3 bases: TGTGCCAGCAGCTCTTACAGACCGAACACCGGGGAGCTGTTTTTT. Translating gives CASSSYRPNTGELFF.

The CDR3 here is CASSGKGGTMAHEQFF. The CDR3, as DNA: TGTGCCAGTAGTGGGAAGGGGGGAACTATGGCCCATGAGCAGTTCTTC. The chain employs TRBV19 and TRBJ2-1, with D tentatively TRBD1 or TRBD2 (6 bases each). The CDR3 contains 16 residues. V was cut by 5 bases and J by 8 bases, with 22 bases left in between. Germline CDR1 is LNHDA and CDR2 is SQIVND (reference sequence).

This clonotype was counted many times. The V and J genes are TRBV25-1 and TRBJ1-1; tentatively, D is TRBD1 (6 bases). V was clipped by 7 bases and J by 1 base, with 10 bases between them. There are 13 residues in the CDR3. The germline V gene encodes CDR1 MGHDK and CDR2 SYGVNS. CDR3 in amino acids: CASTLRGNTEAFF. In DNA form, the CDR3 reads TGTGCCAGCACCCTCAGGGGGAACACTGAAGCTTTCTTT.

The chain couples TRBV6-2 or TRBV6-3 to TRBJ1-1; D unresolved. CDR1 MNHEY and CDR2 SVGEGT come from the germline V gene. CDR3 length: 15 residues. V dropped 2 bases and J dropped 0 bases, with 10 bases sitting between them. DNA of the CDR3: TGTGCCAGCAGTTACGGACGAACCATGAACACTGAAGCTTTCTTT. This encodes CASSYGRTMNTEAFF.